Presented here are 12 T cell receptor beta chains from one specimen sequenced in a study of post-analysis software for immune sequencing data. Their antigen targets remain unknown. Every TCR beta cDNA library bore unique molecular identifiers. TCRdb recomputed calls from the PCR reads with MiXCR, one row per CDR3 protein. The sample records around 440,000 distinct CDR3 sequences, approximately 46% being singletons. General observations from the study: Patients carried 5 or 6 TRBV segments more frequently than controls did, and TRBV5-6, TRBV5-1 and TRBV20-1 were among them.

The specimen was blood. All receptors come from a girl aged 5 to 17 with multiple sclerosis.

This clonotype was observed a handful of times. As DNA, the CDR3 is TGTGCCGGCGGGACCGCAGAGACCCAGTACTTC. Translated, it gives CAGGTAETQYF. The V call is TRBV28, the J call TRBJ2-5; weak D call: TRBD2 (6 bases). V gave up 11 bases and J gave up 4 bases, with 11 bases separating them. CDR1 MDHEN and CDR2 SYDVKM come from the germline V gene. The CDR3 has 11 amino acids.

The chain couples TRBV7-9 to TRBJ2-7; 7 positions match TRBD1. The CDR3 contains 15 residues. Germline V gene lookup returns CDR1 SEHNR and CDR2 FQNEAQ (reference sequence). V trimming: 5 bases; J trimming: 3 bases; junction bases outside the gene matches: 10. The CDR3 reads CASSALTGNGYEQYF. In DNA form, the CDR3 reads TGTGCCAGCAGCGCGCTGACAGGGAATGGCTACGAGCAGTACTTC.

V usage is TRBV20-1 and J usage is TRBJ1-6, with D perhaps TRBD1 (5 bases). CDR3 length equals 11 residues. V lost 6 bases to trimming and J lost 8 bases, with 8 bases between them. Germline loops: CDR1 DFQATT, CDR2 SNEGSKA (reference sequence). CDR3 residues: CSATQDSPLHF. The DNA of the CDR3 is TGCAGTGCAACACAGGATTCACCCCTCCACTTT.

This clonotype showed up just a few times. J is TRBJ2-7 and V is TRBV27; D might be TRBD2 (6 bases). The germline V gene has CDR1 MNHEY and CDR2 SMNVEV (reference sequence). V lost 0 bases and J 3 bases, leaving 12 bases between the germline ends. There are 15 residues in the CDR3. This CDR3 reads CASSLSAGSVYEQYF. In DNA form, the CDR3 reads TGTGCCAGCAGTTTATCTGCGGGATCAGTCTACGAGCAGTACTTC.

The sample holds a few counts of this clonotype. The J gene is TRBJ2-1, the V gene TRBV25-1; TRBD1 matches 9 bases. This CDR3 is built from 13 residues. Germline V gives CDR1 MGHDK, CDR2 SYGVNS. The trim removed 8 bases at V and 3 bases at J, leaving 2 bases unmatched. The CDR3 loop reads CASGGQGYNEQFF. The CDR3 DNA sequence: TGTGCCAGCGGGGGACAGGGCTACAATGAGCAGTTCTTC.

V is TRBV27 and J is TRBJ2-3; 9 bases align to TRBD1. Germline values: CDR1 MNHEY, CDR2 SMNVEV (reference sequence). CDR3 length equals 15 residues. Losses at the gene ends were 4 bases for V and 9 bases for J; bases not matched to a gene: 11. Here the CDR3 DNA reads TGTGCCAGCAGTTCGACCGCCGGGACAGGGTTCACGCAGTATTTT. Translated, it gives CASSSTAGTGFTQYF.

The chain is built from TRBV6-5 and TRBJ2-7; D remains unclear. Germline CDR1 MNHEY, CDR2 SVGAGI. This CDR3 contains 15 residues. Trimming cost V 2 bases and J 5 bases, with 16 bases left between them. CDR3 amino acids: CASSYLGFSSDEQYF. In nucleotides, the CDR3 is TGTGCCAGCAGTTACCTAGGCTTTAGTTCCGACGAGCAGTACTTC.

V gene TRBV2 combines with J gene TRBJ1-6, with D perhaps matching TRBD1 (6 bases). V shed 1 base and J shed 7 bases, with 8 bases lying between them. The CDR3 totals 14 residues. CDR1 and CDR2 (germline): SNHLY, FYNNEI. CDR3 residues: CASSEGQGNSPLHF. The CDR3 DNA reads as TGTGCCAGCAGTGAAGGGCAGGGGAATTCACCCCTCCACTTT.

The gene calls are TRBV7-9 and TRBJ2-7; the D gene is possibly TRBD1 (6 bases). The CDR3 has 17 amino acids. V dropped 5 bases and J dropped 5 bases, with 25 bases sitting between them. The germline CDR1 and CDR2 sequences are SEHNR and FQNEAQ (reference sequence). In DNA form, the CDR3 reads TGTGCCAGCAGCACCAATACCCCGACAGGACCTTCGGACGAGCAGTACTTC. This encodes CASSTNTPTGPSDEQYF.

This clonotype has a single count. V usage is TRBV15 and J usage is TRBJ1-2; tentatively, D is TRBD1 (5 bases). The CDR3 length is 14 residues. The ends were cut back, 4 bases at V and 8 bases at J, with 17 bases in the middle. Germline V lookup: CDR1 LNHNV, CDR2 YYDKDF (reference sequence). The CDR3 bases are TGTGCCACCAGCATACTAGGGGTTGTGGAGGGCTACACCTTC. Protein product: CATSILGVVEGYTF.

The chain couples TRBV7-9 to TRBJ2-7; 10 bases are shared with TRBD2. The CDR3 is made up of 14 amino acids. Looked up from germline, CDR1 is SEHNR and CDR2 is FQNEAQ (reference sequence). V was clipped by 7 bases and J by 4 bases; unmatched bases: 7. CDR3 sequence reads: CASNPSGSPYEQYF. Here the CDR3 DNA reads TGTGCCAGCAACCCTAGCGGGAGTCCTTACGAGCAGTACTTC.

V usage is TRBV20-1 and J usage is TRBJ1-2; no reliable D call. The CDR3 has 15 residues. Germline loops: CDR1 DFQATT, CDR2 SNEGSKA (reference sequence). The V end lost 1 base, the J end lost 8 bases, and 20 bases lay between the germline ends. In DNA form, the CDR3 reads TGCAGTGCTAGAGGGGCCAGGTCATCTCGAGTCGGCTACACCTTC. Translated, it gives CSARGARSSRVGYTF.